The T cell receptor beta chain described here comes from a study of T cells in Graves' hyperthyroidism and ophthalmopathy. Study-wide findings and caveats: Through a model of 13 V-J features, ophthalmopathy was separated from stable hyperthyroidism.

RNA transcripts served as the template for amplifying TCR beta CDR3 regions. Using the HTBI primer set, a first-round RT-PCR was run on the TCR CDR3. One entry per CDR3 protein results from TCRdb running MiXCR on the multiplex PCR reads. Of around 340,000 distinct CDR3 sequences detected, over 15% appear once; the ten largest clones hold 15% to 18%. With regard to this clonotype: Its cognate antigen is unknown.

Ophthalmopathy patients showed a Clinical Activity Score of at least 3, NOSPECS grade of at least 4 and duration under 3 months. Uncontrolled infection, other autoimmune disease, pregnancy and lactation each barred patients from inclusion. Thyroid ultrasound, orbital computed tomography, clinical symptoms, and serum thyroxine and TRAb underpinned diagnoses. Trimming shortened V by 9 bases and J by 5 bases, and 22 bases separated the two germline ends. The CDR3 length is 15 residues. V usage is TRBV12-3 or TRBV12-4 and J usage is TRBJ1-1, with D possibly matching TRBD1 (6 bases). The sample consisted of blood. The clonotype originates from a woman aged 40 to 50 with Graves' ophthalmopathy. This CDR3 reads CASSPTAGAETEAFF. For the CDR3, the DNA is TGTGCCAGTAGCCCTACAGCAGGGGCTGAGACTGAAGCTTTCTTT.